A selection of T cell receptor beta chains follows, all from one sample in a study of cytomegalovirus exposure and HLA in healthy donors. Repertoires were generated with immunoSEQ multiplex PCR, while TCRdb's copy carries only in-frame clones and drops some. The table has 30,000 to 45,000 clones, just over 85% seen once. Sequencing was done on a sample of PBMCs. Receptor source: a woman between 35 and 50 years old in good health and CMV-seropositive. Each CDR3 is given with its conserved first and last residue. D genes are given only for firm matches. Clone size is shown for a subset of rows, as once, few, many or a class of expanded clone.

J gene,clone size,D gene,V gene,CDR3 DNA,CDR3 protein
TRBJ1-4,-,-,TRBV15,TGTGCCACCAGCAGAGAGCGACTCGCTAATGAAAAACTGTTTTTT,CATSRERLANEKLFF
TRBJ2-1,-,TRBD1,TRBV19,TGTGCCAGTAGTATAATGGGACAGGGGATTAATGAGCAGTTCTTC,CASSIMGQGINEQFF
TRBJ2-5,-,TRBD2,TRBV5-1,TGCGCCAGCAGGAATAGCGGGGGGTACCAAGAGACCCAGTACTTC,CASRNSGGYQETQYF
TRBJ2-1,-,-,TRBV10-3,TGTGCCATCAGTGATGACAGCTACAATGAGCAGTTCTTC,CAISDDSYNEQFF
TRBJ1-6,medium-sized,TRBD1,TRBV6-5,TGTGCCAGCAGACCGGGACAGCAAGGTTCACCCCTCCACTTT,CASRPGQQGSPLHF
TRBJ2-7,once,TRBD1,TRBV9,TGTGCCAGCAGCGTAGATGGGACAGGGGGCTACGAGCAGTACTTC,CASSVDGTGGYEQYF
TRBJ1-5,-,-,TRBV16,TGTGCCAGCGCGACGGGTGGCTATCAGCCCCAGCATTTT,CASATGGYQPQHF
TRBJ1-6,-,-,TRBV5-1,TGCGCCAGCAGCTTGGTGGGAAAGGGGGCCTATAATTCACCCCTCCACTTT,CASSLVGKGAYNSPLHF
TRBJ2-3,-,-,TRBV29-1,TGCAGCGTCGTGGTAGCGGCTAGCACAGATACGCAGTATTTT,CSVVVAASTDTQYF
TRBJ2-5,-,-,TRBV5-6,TGTGCCAGCAGCTTGGTAGAGGAGACCCAGTACTTC,CASSLVEETQYF